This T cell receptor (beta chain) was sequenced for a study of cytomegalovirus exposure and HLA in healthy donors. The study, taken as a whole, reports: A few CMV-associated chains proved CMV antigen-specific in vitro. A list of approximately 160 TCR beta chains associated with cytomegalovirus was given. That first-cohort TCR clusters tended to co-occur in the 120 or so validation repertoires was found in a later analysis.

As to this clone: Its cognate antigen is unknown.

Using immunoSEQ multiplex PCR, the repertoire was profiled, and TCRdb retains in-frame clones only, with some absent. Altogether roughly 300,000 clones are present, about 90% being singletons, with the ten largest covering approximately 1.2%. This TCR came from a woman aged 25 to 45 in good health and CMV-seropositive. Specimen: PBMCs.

CDR3 amino acids: CASRATGTTYNEQFF. The CDR3 bases are TGTGCCAGCAGGGCTACCGGGACAACCTACAATGAGCAGTTCTTC. The rearrangement uses TRBV2 and TRBJ2-1, with TRBD1 as a possible D gene (6 bases). This CDR3 has 15 amino acids. Trimming pared 6 bases from V and 2 bases from J, leaving 14 bases between. The germline V gene has CDR1 SNHLY and CDR2 FYNNEI.